These 23 T cell receptor beta chains originate from one sample sequenced in a study of cytomegalovirus exposure and HLA in healthy donors. The PCR made use of 60 Vbeta and 13 Jbeta primers. TCRdb keeps only in-frame clones here, not all; method: immunoSEQ multiplex PCR. The sample yields roughly 150,000 clones, around 78% seen once. Sequencing was done on a sample of PBMCs. The receptors come from a woman in her 40s in good health and CMV-seronegative.

CDR3 in amino acids: CASSLGLAGPRRADTQYF. CDR3 in DNA: TGCGCCAGCAGCTTGGGACTAGCGGGACCCCGGCGGGCAGATACGCAGTATTTT. The chain carries TRBV5-1 and TRBJ2-3; TRBD2 aligns across 11 bases. After removal of 0 bases from V and 4 bases from J, the junction contained 10 bases not matched to a gene. This CDR3 has 18 residues. The V gene's germline CDR1 is SGHRS and CDR2 YFSETQ.

V is TRBV27 and J is TRBJ1-5; 7 positions agree with TRBD1. Germline V gene sequence: CDR1 MNHEY, CDR2 SMNVEV (reference sequence). The J segment lost 9 bases and the V segment lost 3 bases, leaving 8 bases of the junction unmatched. The length of the CDR3 is 14 residues. CDR3 protein: CASSFVRGGGPQHF. DNA of the CDR3: TGTGCCAGCAGTTTCGTTCGAGGGGGCGGGCCCCAGCATTTT.

This rearrangement joins TRBV7-2 to TRBJ1-2; TRBD1 matches 8 bases. The V and J ends lost 1 base and 6 bases, in that order; junction bases with no gene match: 7. The length of the CDR3 is 15 residues. Germline V gene lookup returns CDR1 SGHTA and CDR2 FQGNSA. CDR3 sequence reads: CASSLGWTGSDGYTF. Written as DNA, the CDR3 is TGTGCCAGCAGCTTAGGGTGGACAGGGAGTGATGGCTACACCTTC.

This clone was recorded once. The chain combines TRBV6-1 with TRBJ1-2, with D perhaps matching TRBD1 (6 bases). Germline V gene data show CDR1 as MNHNS and CDR2 as SASEGT. Trimming removed 4 bases from V and 1 base from J, with 16 bases in between. The CDR3 runs to 16 residues. The CDR3 sequence is CASSGSTGILNYGYTF. For the CDR3, the DNA is TGTGCCAGCAGTGGGTCGACAGGCATACTTAACTATGGCTACACCTTC.

The chain combines TRBV19 with TRBJ1-4, with D possibly matching TRBD1 (5 bases). Germline values: CDR1 LNHDA, CDR2 SQIVND (reference sequence). The CDR3 totals 15 residues. Trimming took off 8 bases at V and 2 bases at J, with 15 bases between the two ends. The CDR3 spells CASFPGKATNEKLFF. In DNA, the CDR3 is TGTGCCAGTTTTCCAGGGAAGGCGACTAATGAAAAACTGTTTTTT. Variable domain in full (rest from reference TRBV19 and TRBJ1-4): DGGITQSPKYLFRKEGQNVTLSCEQNLNHDAMYWYRQDPGQGLRLIYYSQIVNDFQKGDIAEGYSVSREKKESFPLTVTSAQKNPTAFYLCASFPGKATNEKLFFGSGTQLSVL.

This chain uses TRBV6-6 with TRBJ2-2, with D possibly matching TRBD1 (6 bases). CDR1 MNHNY and CDR2 SVGAGI come from the germline V gene (reference sequence). The length of the CDR3 is 14 residues. V lost 6 bases and J 1 base, leaving 9 bases between the germline ends. CDR3 sequence: CASSQTGNTGELFF. The DNA for the CDR3 is TGTGCCAGCAGCCAGACAGGGAACACCGGGGAGCTGTTTTTT.

The chain carries TRBV30 and TRBJ1-5; D uncertain. V gave up 2 bases and J gave up 3 bases, with 8 bases separating them. This CDR3 has 13 residues. Per germline, CDR1 GTSNPN and CDR2 SVGIG (reference sequence). Written as DNA, the CDR3 is TGTGCCTGGAGTAAGTCACTCAATCAGCCCCAGCATTTT. Translating gives CAWSKSLNQPQHF.

The rearrangement links TRBV5-1 to TRBJ1-1, with D unclear. The CDR3 has 15 residues. Trimming removed 0 bases from V and 6 bases from J, with 15 bases in between. Germline lookup yields CDR1 SGHRS and CDR2 YFSETQ. CDR3 bases: TGCGCCAGCAGCTTGGATGGTTACCTACCCTCTGAAGCTTTCTTT. It specifies CASSLDGYLPSEAFF.

This clone was recorded a few times. V usage is TRBV5-1 and J usage is TRBJ1-2; 9 bases are shared with TRBD1. CDR1 and CDR2 from the germline V gene are SGHRS and YFSETQ. CDR3 length equals 13 residues. Germline trimming cut 4 bases from V and 5 bases from J; bases unmatched to any gene: 3. The CDR3 loop reads CASSEGTGYGYTF. In nucleotides, the CDR3 is TGCGCCAGCAGCGAAGGGACAGGGTATGGCTACACCTTC. Supplemented by reference TRBV5-1 and TRBJ1-2, the full variable domain reads KAGVTQTPRYLIKTRGQQVTLSCSPISGHRSVSWYQQTPGQGLQFLFEYFSETQRNKGNFPGRFSGRQFSNSRSEMNVSTLELGDSALYLCASSEGTGYGYTFGSGTRLTVV.

This clone came up a few times. The chain links TRBV23-1 to TRBJ2-7, with 11 nucleotides matching TRBD2. TRBV23-1 is treated as an ORF (open reading frame) with a function not yet certain. V shed 4 bases, J shed 0 bases, and the junction held 11 bases outside the gene matches. This CDR3 region has 18 residues. This CDR3 reads CASSPPGSGRVGSYEQYF. The CDR3 nucleotides are TGCGCCAGCAGTCCCCCGGGTAGCGGGAGGGTCGGCTCCTACGAGCAGTACTTC.

V usage is TRBV7-9 and J usage is TRBJ1-2; TRBD1 aligns across 7 bases. This CDR3 has 17 amino acids. CDR1 and CDR2 (germline): SEHNR, FQNEAQ (reference sequence). Unmatched junction bases numbered 9, after V lost 2 bases and J lost 0 bases. As DNA, the CDR3 is TGTGCCAGCAGCTTATGGAGACAGGGATCAACTAACTATGGCTACACCTTC. It specifies CASSLWRQGSTNYGYTF.

V usage is TRBV29-1 and J usage is TRBJ2-5; 9 bases agree with TRBD1. Germline assignment: CDR1 SQVTM and CDR2 ANQGSEA. This CDR3 contains 14 residues. Trimming removed 4 bases from V and 11 bases from J; junction bases left unmatched: 14. The CDR3 DNA sequence: TGCAGCGTTGTCCCCGGGACAGGGCCTAGGGAGCAGTACTTC. This gives the protein CSVVPGTGPREQYF.

This chain connects TRBV5-1 to TRBJ1-2, with 7 nucleotides matching TRBD1. The CDR3 runs 13 residues. V gave up 3 bases and J gave up 7 bases; unmatched junction bases: 6. The V gene's germline CDR1 is SGHRS and CDR2 YFSETQ. The CDR3 is CASSYGQEGGYTF. As DNA, the CDR3 is TGCGCCAGCAGCTATGGACAGGAAGGTGGCTACACCTTC.

This clone was picked up a small number of times. V usage is TRBV10-3 and J usage is TRBJ1-1; TRBD1 aligns across 7 bases. This CDR3 region has 13 residues. V was clipped by 6 bases and J by 3 bases; unmatched bases: 4. Per the germline V gene, CDR1 is ENHRY and CDR2 is SYGVKD. DNA for the CDR3: TGTGCCATCAGGACAGGGAGAGACACTGAAGCTTTCTTT. Its translation: CAIRTGRDTEAFF.

This sequence joins TRBV18 and TRBJ1-2; D unresolved. This CDR3 has 13 residues. Germline CDR1 is KGHSH and CDR2 is LQKENI. Trimming took 3 bases from V and 3 from J, leaving 8 bases between them. This CDR3 reads CASSPNEDYGYTF. CDR3 nucleotides: TGTGCCAGCTCACCGAATGAGGACTATGGCTACACCTTC.

V and J are TRBV5-6 and TRBJ2-1, with unresolved D. The CDR3 totals 16 residues. CDR1 is SGHDT and CDR2 is YYEEEE in the germline V gene. Trimming cost V 0 bases and J 5 bases, with 15 bases left between them. This chain's CDR3 is CASSLAPRPVDNEQFF. CDR3 DNA sequence: TGTGCCAGCAGCTTGGCCCCTAGGCCAGTCGACAATGAGCAGTTCTTC.

In its sample, this clone was seen a few times. This sequence joins TRBV19 and TRBJ2-4, with D perhaps matching TRBD2 (6 bases). The CDR3 is 14 amino acids. Germline loops: CDR1 LNHDA, CDR2 SQIVND (reference sequence). The V end was cut by 1 base, the J end by 7 bases, with 11 bases between. CDR3 nucleotides: TGTGCCAGTAGTATAGGGACTAACCGGAACATTCAGTACTTC. The encoded protein is CASSIGTNRNIQYF.

This sequence joins TRBV30 and TRBJ2-7; tentatively, D is TRBD1 (5 bases). The CDR3 is made up of 12 amino acids. Per the germline V gene, CDR1 is GTSNPN and CDR2 is SVGIG (reference sequence). The V end lost 8 bases, the J end lost 4 bases, and 15 bases lay between the germline ends. In DNA, the CDR3 is TGTGCCGGATCAGTGCAGGGTTACGAGCAGTACTTC. Translated: CAGSVQGYEQYF.

The V call is TRBV5-1, the J call TRBJ2-7; TRBD1 agrees at 9 bases. Germline V gives CDR1 SGHRS, CDR2 YFSETQ. The CDR3 is 15 amino acids. Germline trimming cut 0 bases from V and 12 bases from J; bases unmatched to any gene: 13. The chain's CDR3 is CASSLASGQGNLAYF. The CDR3 DNA reads as TGCGCCAGCAGCTTGGCCAGCGGACAGGGGAATCTGGCGTACTTC.

The chain has TRBV5-1 and TRBJ2-2; D possibly corresponds to TRBD2 (6 bases). There are 18 residues in the CDR3. V was clipped by 0 bases and J by 2 bases, with 17 bases between them. Germline V gives CDR1 SGHRS, CDR2 YFSETQ. The CDR3 coding sequence is TGCGCCAGCAGCTTGGTGTCGGGAGCGAACATCAACACCGGGGAGCTGTTTTTT. It translates to CASSLVSGANINTGELFF.

V usage is TRBV29-1 and J usage is TRBJ2-1, with 12 bases that match TRBD1. V shed 4 bases, J shed 8 bases, and the junction held 6 bases outside the gene matches. The CDR3 sequence is 14 residues long. Germline-derived CDR1 and CDR2 are SQVTM and ANQGSEA. The CDR3 coding sequence is TGCAGCGTTGTCCCCGGGACAGGGGGCGATGAGCAGTTCTTC. Encoded protein: CSVVPGTGGDEQFF.

J is TRBJ2-3 and V is TRBV5-1; possible D gene TRBD2, 6 bases. V was clipped by 2 bases and J by 0 bases, with 10 bases between them. The CDR3 has 15 residues. The V gene's germline CDR1 is SGHRS and CDR2 YFSETQ. DNA for the CDR3: TGCGCCAGCAGCTTAACGGGACTTAGCACAGATACGCAGTATTTT. Its protein is CASSLTGLSTDTQYF. The entire variable domain, with the rest obtained from reference TRBV5-1 and TRBJ2-3, is as follows: KAGVTQTPRYLIKTRGQQVTLSCSPISGHRSVSWYQQTPGQGLQFLFEYFSETQRNKGNFPGRFSGRQFSNSRSEMNVSTLELGDSALYLCASSLTGLSTDTQYFGPGTRLTVL.

The rearrangement uses TRBV19 and TRBJ2-5; tentatively, D is TRBD1 (8 bases). The CDR3 spans 13 residues. The V end lost 6 bases, the J end lost 5 bases, and 13 bases lay between the germline ends. Germline values: CDR1 LNHDA, CDR2 SQIVND (reference sequence). The CDR3 bases are TGTGCCAGTAGCGGACAGGGAGGGGAGACCCAGTACTTC. It is translated as CASSGQGGETQYF.